Each of the 24 T cell receptor beta chains below was sequenced from the same sample in a study of T-cell memory formation after mild COVID-19. One entry per CDR3 protein results from TCRdb running MiXCR on the 5' RACE reads. Among a few hundred thousand distinct CDR3 sequences, approximately 19% were seen once, and the ten largest hold around 21%. Sequencing input: PBMCs or a T cell subset sorted from them (not recorded which). The receptor source for this set is a man between 18 and 35 years old who had mild COVID-19 (a few samples of this study predate the infection). Cell type and time point are not known.

Of note for this clonotype: A much larger clonotype is one base distant, so this may be a read error. This rearrangement joins TRBV28 to TRBJ2-5, with D possibly being TRBD1 (6 bases). This CDR3 has 13 amino acids. CDR1 and CDR2 from the germline V gene are MDHEN and SYDVKM. Trimming cost V 6 bases and J 5 bases, with 13 bases left between them. The CDR3 spells CASRLGTHETQYF. CDR3 sequence (DNA): TGTGCCAGCAGGCTCGGGACACACGAGACCCAGTACTTC.

In its sample, this clonotype was seen a few times. The J gene is TRBJ2-7, the V gene TRBV19; unclear D gene. Germline assignment: CDR1 LNHDA and CDR2 SQIVND (reference sequence). The germline V and J ends were trimmed by 3 bases and 1 base, with 7 bases remaining between them. The CDR3 has 13 residues. The CDR3 is CASSMWGSYEQYF. CDR3 coding DNA: TGTGCCAGTAGTATGTGGGGATCCTACGAGCAGTACTTC.

This clonotype has just a few counts. The V call is TRBV5-1, the J call TRBJ2-5, with D perhaps matching TRBD1 (5 bases). This CDR3 spans 12 amino acids. The V end lost 5 bases, the J end lost 0 bases, and 5 bases lay between the germline ends. Looked up from germline, CDR1 is SGHRS and CDR2 is YFSETQ. CDR3 region: CASRDNQETQYF. The CDR3 bases are TGCGCCAGCAGGGACAACCAAGAGACCCAGTACTTC.

This clonotype has more than one count but fewer than ten. The chain couples TRBV5-1 to TRBJ1-1, with 7 bases that match TRBD1. The germline CDR1 and CDR2 sequences are SGHRS and YFSETQ. The CDR3 covers 14 residues. J lost 0 bases, V lost 4 bases, and 3 bases had no gene match. CDR3 sequence reads: CASSQGQLNTEAFF. The CDR3 nucleotides read TGCGCCAGCAGCCAGGGACAGCTGAACACTGAAGCTTTCTTT.

This clonotype appeared a few times. This CDR3 reads CASSQQGGQFF. CDR3 nucleotide sequence: TGTGCCAGCAGCCAACAGGGGGGTCAGTTCTTC. The chain joins TRBV3-1 to TRBJ2-1, with D possibly TRBD1 on 7 matching bases. The CDR3 has 11 amino acids. Germline V gene lookup returns CDR1 LGHDT and CDR2 YNNKEL (reference sequence). V lost 2 bases, J lost 13 bases, and 9 bases lay in between.

In this sample, this clonotype turned up a few times. This sequence joins TRBV5-1 and TRBJ2-7; TRBD1 matches at 8 bases. There are 15 residues in the CDR3. Germline-derived CDR1 and CDR2 are SGHRS and YFSETQ. J was trimmed by 2 bases and V by 4 bases; bases with no gene match: 8. The CDR3 sequence: CASSTRQGQPYEQYF. In nucleotides, the CDR3 is TGCGCCAGCAGCACACGACAGGGGCAACCCTACGAGCAGTACTTC.

The chain recombines TRBV12-3 or TRBV12-4 with TRBJ2-5; 8 nucleotides match TRBD1. Trimming took 6 bases from V and 3 from J; bases not matched to a gene: 9. CDR3 length: 15 amino acids. The CDR3 sequence: CASRSNRGEEETQYF. CDR3 in DNA: TGTGCCAGCAGGTCGAACAGGGGGGAGGAAGAGACCCAGTACTTC.

This clonotype showed up just a few times. This chain's CDR3 is CASSTEVRAVTGELFF. The CDR3 DNA reads TGCGCCAGCAGCACCGAAGTGAGGGCAGTCACCGGGGAGCTGTTTTTT. The chain links TRBV4-1 to TRBJ2-2; maybe TRBD2 (5 bases). V was clipped by 5 bases and J by 4 bases, with 17 bases between them. This CDR3 has 16 residues. Germline V gene lookup returns CDR1 MGHRA and CDR2 YSYEKL.

The J gene is TRBJ2-1, the V gene TRBV7-8; perhaps TRBD2 as D (6 bases). Germline-derived CDR1 and CDR2 are SGHVS and FQNEAQ. The length of the CDR3 is 15 residues. The ends were cut back, 4 bases at V and 3 bases at J, with 13 bases in the middle. The CDR3 spells CASSSRDFLYNEQFF. CDR3 nucleotides: TGTGCCAGCAGCTCCCGGGACTTCCTCTACAATGAGCAGTTCTTC.

This clonotype was detected a few times. The CDR3 region has the DNA TGTGCCACCAGTGCTTCTAGCGGGAGGCAGACCCAGTACTTC. Amino acid sequence: CATSASSGRQTQYF. This chain uses TRBV24-1 with TRBJ2-5; 11 bases match TRBD2. From germline, CDR1 is KGHDR and CDR2 SFDVKD. The CDR3 sequence is 14 residues long. Germline trimming cut 5 bases from V and 6 bases from J; bases unmatched to any gene: 4.

In its sample, this clonotype was seen a few times. The rearrangement links TRBV6-5 to TRBJ2-3; D is unclear. Trimming stripped 4 bases from V and 1 base from J, with 15 bases between. The CDR3 is made up of 16 amino acids. Germline lookup yields CDR1 MNHEY and CDR2 SVGAGI. The DNA of the CDR3 is TGTGCCAGCAGTTCAGACGGTTATGGGGGCACAGATACGCAGTATTTT. This codes for CASSSDGYGGTDTQYF.

This clonotype was found a few times. V gene TRBV4-1 combines with J gene TRBJ2-5; 7 positions agree with TRBD2. J lost 2 bases, V lost 4 bases, and 7 bases had no gene match. Germline V gene data show CDR1 as MGHRA and CDR2 as YSYEKL. The CDR3 has 15 amino acids. CDR3 residues: CASSRAWRGQETQYF. The CDR3 nucleotides read TGCGCCAGCAGCCGCGCCTGGCGGGGGCAAGAGACCCAGTACTTC.

This clonotype has a handful of counts. This chain uses TRBV5-1 with TRBJ2-1; D is undetermined. Germline loops: CDR1 SGHRS, CDR2 YFSETQ. Trimming left V 4 bases short and J 0 bases short, with 14 bases between. The length of the CDR3 is 16 residues. The CDR3 DNA follows: TGCGCCAGCAGCGACTCGACGGATAGCTCCTACAATGAGCAGTTCTTC. The encoded protein is CASSDSTDSSYNEQFF.

The V and J genes are TRBV19 and TRBJ2-1, with TRBD2 matching over 13 bases. J was trimmed by 9 bases and V by 3 bases; bases with no gene match: 8. The CDR3 runs 16 residues. The V gene's germline CDR1 is LNHDA and CDR2 SQIVND (reference sequence). CDR3 in amino acids: CASSMGGTSGASEQFF. The CDR3, as DNA: TGTGCCAGTAGTATGGGAGGGACTAGCGGGGCGTCTGAGCAGTTCTTC. The full variable domain, rest sourced from reference TRBV19 and TRBJ2-1, is DGGITQSPKYLFRKEGQNVTLSCEQNLNHDAMYWYRQDPGQGLRLIYYSQIVNDFQKGDIAEGYSVSREKKESFPLTVTSAQKNPTAFYLCASSMGGTSGASEQFFGPGTRLTVL.

This clonotype was observed a few times. The rearrangement links TRBV28 to TRBJ2-5; 8 bases line up with TRBD2. There are 13 residues in the CDR3. Germline loops: CDR1 MDHEN, CDR2 SYDVKM. The junction had 2 bases not matched to a gene; V was cut back by 2 bases and J by 6 bases. The chain's CDR3 is CASSLSGGKTQYF. The CDR3 nucleotides are TGTGCCAGCAGTTTAAGCGGGGGAAAGACCCAGTACTTC.

This sequence joins TRBV18 and TRBJ1-3, with 9 bases fitting TRBD1. V was pared by 0 bases and J by 7 bases, with 1 base of the junction left unmatched. The CDR3 spans 14 residues. Per the germline V gene, CDR1 is KGHSH and CDR2 is LQKENI. DNA for the CDR3: TGTGCCAGCTCACCACCGACAGGGGGGAACACCATATATTTT. It encodes CASSPPTGGNTIYF.

The genes are TRBV6-2 or TRBV6-3 and TRBJ1-5; TRBD1 is a possible D gene (6 bases). V gave up 5 bases and J gave up 3 bases, with 14 bases separating them. CDR3 size: 15 residues. Germline-derived CDR1 and CDR2 are MNHEY and SVGEGT. In nucleotides, the CDR3 is TGTGCCAGCAGTCTCGAACAGGGTCCCAATCAGCCCCAGCATTTT. Translating it yields CASSLEQGPNQPQHF.

This clonotype turned up a few times. The genes are TRBV7-3 and TRBJ2-5, with 7 bases fitting TRBD2. Germline V gives CDR1 SGHTA, CDR2 FQGTGA. The CDR3 is 14 amino acids. Trimming cost V 1 base and J 4 bases; bases outside gene matches: 3. The CDR3 DNA reads as TGTGCCAGCAGCTTAAGCGGGGGTGCAGAGACCCAGTACTTC. As protein: CASSLSGGAETQYF.

The chain combines TRBV4-1 with TRBJ2-3; D gene unclear. The CDR3 has 14 amino acids. Germline V gene data show CDR1 as MGHRA and CDR2 as YSYEKL. V dropped 0 bases and J dropped 4 bases, with 8 bases sitting between them. CDR3 region: CASSQEQLADTQYF. The DNA for the CDR3 is TGCGCCAGCAGCCAAGAGCAATTAGCAGATACGCAGTATTTT.

There are many counts of this clonotype. V is TRBV7-2 and J is TRBJ2-1; TRBD2 matches at 12 bases. The V gene end was trimmed by 7 bases and the J gene end by 9 bases; junction bases not matched to a gene: 7. The CDR3 consists of 14 residues. Per the germline V gene, CDR1 is SGHTA and CDR2 is FQGNSA. This chain's CDR3 is CASNPSGGDTEQFF. The CDR3 DNA reads as TGTGCCAGCAACCCTAGCGGGGGGGATACTGAGCAGTTCTTC.

V is TRBV28 and J is TRBJ1-2; no clear D. The length of the CDR3 is 15 residues. Germline CDR1 and CDR2: MDHEN and SYDVKM. V lost 5 bases, J lost 2 bases, and 15 bases lay in between. CDR3 protein: CASSPSGNLNYGYTF. CDR3 bases: TGTGCCAGCAGTCCTTCAGGAAATTTAAACTATGGCTACACCTTC.

The V gene is TRBV7-9, the J gene TRBJ1-1; D is unresolved. There are 8 residues in the CDR3. Looked up from germline, CDR1 is SEHNR and CDR2 is FQNEAQ (reference sequence). Trimming pared 11 bases from V and 7 bases from J, leaving 5 bases between. The CDR3 protein is CAGDEAFF. The DNA of the CDR3 is TGTGCCGGAGATGAAGCTTTCTTT.

This chain joins TRBV27 and TRBJ2-7; D gene ambiguous. The CDR3 has 13 amino acids. The V end was cut by 4 bases, the J end by 2 bases, with 9 bases between. Germline loops: CDR1 MNHEY, CDR2 SMNVEV (reference sequence). The CDR3 sequence: CASSSASPYEQYF. The CDR3 nucleotides are TGTGCCAGCAGTTCCGCGTCTCCCTACGAGCAGTACTTC.

The chain uses TRBV7-2 and TRBJ2-1; either TRBD1 or TRBD2 may fit D (7 bases each). The CDR3 length is 15 residues. Looked up from germline, CDR1 is SGHTA and CDR2 is FQGNSA. V dropped 0 bases and J dropped 6 bases, with 12 bases sitting between them. CDR3 DNA: TGTGCCAGCAGCTTAGCGTCAGGGGGGGGCAATGAGCAGTTCTTC. As protein: CASSLASGGGNEQFF.